These 22 T cell receptor beta chains were sequenced from one sample in a study of TIL therapy for anti-PD-1-resistant metastatic lung cancer. As for time point: pre-treatment sample, taken before nivolumab and TIL therapy. The tumor samples were excised metastases, mostly pleural nodules or supraclavicular lymph nodes. The immunoSEQ assay was v3. This table comes from immunoSEQ multiplex PCR, and its TCRdb copy is limited to in-frame clones, with some not included. The sample lists approximately 97,000 clones; roughly two thirds were seen once. Sequenced here: tumor tissue, sampled at baseline. These receptors were taken from a person aged 25-79 years with non-small cell lung cancer.

V gene TRBV6-5 combines with J gene TRBJ2-2; 9 nucleotides line up with TRBD1. Trimming at V came to 6 bases and at J to 6 bases, leaving 5 bases not matched to a gene. The CDR3 contains 14 residues. Per the germline V gene, CDR1 is MNHEY and CDR2 is SVGAGI. CDR3 loop: CASRGRDRAGELFF. CDR3 sequence (DNA): TGTGCCAGCAGGGGCCGGGACAGGGCCGGGGAGCTGTTTTTT.

There are a few counts of this clone. V gene TRBV5-1 combines with J gene TRBJ2-7; D not resolved. The CDR3 consists of 14 residues. The germline V and J ends were trimmed by 0 bases and 3 bases, with 10 bases remaining between them. Germline-derived CDR1 and CDR2 are SGHRS and YFSETQ. CDR3 DNA sequence: TGCGCCAGCAGCTTGGAGGGATCAGGCTACGAGCAGTACTTC. This sequence encodes CASSLEGSGYEQYF. The variable domain in full, completed from reference TRBV5-1 and TRBJ2-7, reads KAGVTQTPRYLIKTRGQQVTLSCSPISGHRSVSWYQQTPGQGLQFLFEYFSETQRNKGNFPGRFSGRQFSNSRSEMNVSTLELGDSALYLCASSLEGSGYEQYFGPGTRLTVT.

For the CDR3, the DNA is TGTGCCAGAAGCCTTAAGACAGGGGGCTTGGACTATGGCTACACCTTC. Its protein product is CARSLKTGGLDYGYTF. J is TRBJ1-2 and V is TRBV5-3, with 10 bases lining up with TRBD1. Being an ORF, TRBV5-3 has a function that is uncertain. The CDR3 has 16 residues. Trimming at V came to 4 bases and at J to 3 bases, leaving 9 bases not matched to a gene.

The J gene is TRBJ1-2, the V gene TRBV5-6, with D tentatively TRBD1 (6 bases). Germline CDR1 and CDR2: SGHDT and YYEEEE. Between the trimmed V and J ends, which lost 2 bases and 4 bases, there was a span of 9 bases. This CDR3 contains 13 residues. CDR3 protein: CASSFGDTYGYTF. CDR3 bases: TGTGCCAGCAGCTTCGGGGACACCTATGGCTACACCTTC.

This clone has more than one count but fewer than ten. The gene calls are TRBV18 and TRBJ2-5, with no clear D. The CDR3 consists of 12 residues. V was trimmed by 3 bases and J by 5 bases, leaving 7 bases between them. Germline V gives CDR1 KGHSH, CDR2 LQKENI. CDR3 bases: TGTGCCAGCTCACCTTTCGCGGAGACCCAGTACTTC. Translated: CASSPFAETQYF.

The gene calls are TRBV18 and TRBJ2-3; weak D call: TRBD2 (6 bases). Per the germline V gene, CDR1 is KGHSH and CDR2 is LQKENI. The germline V and J ends were trimmed by 1 base and 6 bases, with 23 bases remaining between them. The CDR3 covers 18 residues. The CDR3 protein is CASSPRSPGSGEGDTQYF. Written as DNA, the CDR3 is TGTGCCAGCTCACCACGATCCCCGGGTAGCGGAGAGGGGGATACGCAGTATTTT.

The chain is built from TRBV4-3 and TRBJ2-2; 8 bases align to TRBD2. Germline-derived CDR1 and CDR2 are LGHNA and YSLEER. V was clipped by 4 bases and J by 4 bases; unmatched bases: 11. The CDR3 has 17 amino acids. The CDR3, as DNA: TGCGCCAGCAGCCCCGGTGGGGCGGCGGGAGGCACCGGGGAGCTGTTTTTT. Protein product: CASSPGGAAGGTGELFF.

The chain joins TRBV4-2 to TRBJ1-1; tentative D call: TRBD1 (5 bases). Germline CDR1 is LGHNA and CDR2 is YNFKEQ. The CDR3 is made up of 13 amino acids. Trimming took off 0 bases at V and 8 bases at J, with 10 bases between the two ends. The CDR3 DNA reads TGTGCCAGCAGCCAAGAGGGAGACAGCGAAGCTTTCTTT. It encodes CASSQEGDSEAFF.

V and J are TRBV5-1 and TRBJ2-7, with a possible D match to TRBD2 (7 bases). V dropped 1 base and J dropped 4 bases, with 24 bases sitting between them. The CDR3 consists of 18 residues. Germline V lookup: CDR1 SGHRS, CDR2 YFSETQ. CDR3 DNA: TGCGCCAGCAGCTTGAGGGGAGGAGGGCGGGGGCCCGGATACGAGCAGTACTTC. Protein sequence: CASSLRGGGRGPGYEQYF.

The rearrangement joins TRBV6-2 or TRBV6-3 to TRBJ2-5, with D possibly being TRBD2 (5 bases). The germline V and J ends were trimmed by 6 bases and 7 bases, with 15 bases remaining between them. In germline, CDR1 is MNHEY, CDR2 SVGEGT. The CDR3 loop spans 13 amino acids. This CDR3 reads CASSRADSRTQYF. The CDR3 region has the DNA TGTGCCAGCAGCCGTGCGGACTCCAGGACCCAGTACTTC.

The V and J genes are TRBV30 and TRBJ1-4; D gene ambiguous. This CDR3 has 15 amino acids. Germline V gene data show CDR1 as GTSNPN and CDR2 as SVGIG (reference sequence). The V end was cut by 1 base, the J end by 7 bases, with 16 bases between. The CDR3 loop is CAWSADREGSEKLFF. The CDR3 DNA reads TGTGCCTGGAGTGCCGACCGGGAAGGTAGTGAAAAACTGTTTTTT.

This clone was observed at least ten times. The J gene is TRBJ2-1, the V gene TRBV4-1; TRBD2 matches at 12 bases. The V segment lost 4 bases and the J segment 6 bases; nucleotides outside the gene matches: 7. Germline CDR1 MGHRA, CDR2 YSYEKL. The CDR3 length is 16 residues. For the CDR3, the DNA is TGCGCCAGCAGCCGACAACTAGCGGGGGGCGTCAATGAGCAGTTCTTC. It encodes CASSRQLAGGVNEQFF.

The chain links TRBV19 to TRBJ1-5; no clear D. V gave up 5 bases and J gave up 7 bases, with 12 bases separating them. The CDR3 spans 13 residues. Germline V gene sequence: CDR1 LNHDA, CDR2 SQIVND (reference sequence). The CDR3 DNA is TGTGCCAGTAGTTTGAGGGTGGAACAGCCCCAGCATTTT. Residues: CASSLRVEQPQHF.

This sequence joins TRBV5-1 and TRBJ1-1; D gene ambiguous. Trimming took 1 base from V and 1 from J, leaving 8 bases between them. Germline CDR1 SGHRS, CDR2 YFSETQ. The length of the CDR3 is 14 residues. CDR3 sequence reads: CASSLRQENTEAFF. In DNA, the CDR3 is TGCGCCAGCAGCTTGAGGCAGGAGAACACTGAAGCTTTCTTT.

This clone was recorded only once. The rearrangement links TRBV28 to TRBJ2-7; perhaps TRBD1 as D (5 bases). CDR3 length: 16 residues. The V end lost 5 bases, the J end lost 7 bases, and 24 bases lay between the germline ends. Per the germline V gene, CDR1 is MDHEN and CDR2 is SYDVKM. The CDR3 region has the DNA TGTGCCAGCAGTACACCTACAGGCGTGAACTACGGAGAGCAGTACTTC. It is translated as CASSTPTGVNYGEQYF.

The rearrangement joins TRBV7-8 to TRBJ1-1; weak D call: TRBD1 (6 bases). The V end lost 1 base, the J end lost 0 bases, and 9 bases lay between the germline ends. The CDR3 has 15 amino acids. The V gene's germline CDR1 is SGHVS and CDR2 FQNEAQ. The CDR3 nucleotides read TGTGCCAGCAGCTTAGACGACAGGTTGAACACTGAAGCTTTCTTT. It yields the protein CASSLDDRLNTEAFF.

This clone was found once. The chain is built from TRBV7-2 and TRBJ2-2, with D perhaps matching TRBD2 (7 bases). V was clipped by 7 bases and J by 6 bases, with 21 bases between them. The CDR3 length is 16 residues. Germline-derived CDR1 and CDR2 are SGHTA and FQGNSA. CDR3 residues: CASNFGGAGEAGELFF. For the CDR3, the DNA is TGTGCCAGCAACTTTGGGGGGGCAGGGGAGGCCGGGGAGCTGTTTTTT.

The rearrangement links TRBV27 to TRBJ2-7; a weak D match, TRBD2 (5 bases). The CDR3 is 13 amino acids. Germline CDR1 and CDR2: MNHEY and SMNVEV (reference sequence). Trimming shortened V by 6 bases and J by 6 bases, and 15 bases separated the two germline ends. CDR3 in amino acids: CASRAGVAREQYF. CDR3 DNA sequence: TGTGCCAGCAGGGCCGGGGTGGCCCGCGAGCAGTACTTC.

The rearrangement links TRBV6-5 to TRBJ2-5, with TRBD2 matching over 8 bases. The CDR3 contains 15 residues. CDR1 MNHEY and CDR2 SVGAGI come from the germline V gene. V was clipped by 2 bases and J by 3 bases; unmatched bases: 5. The CDR3 spells CASSYLGGGKETQYF. As DNA, the CDR3 is TGTGCCAGCAGTTACCTCGGCGGGGGGAAAGAGACCCAGTACTTC.

The rearrangement uses TRBV6-2 or TRBV6-3 and TRBJ2-5, with a possible D match to TRBD2 (5 bases). This CDR3 contains 16 residues. CDR1 is MNHEY and CDR2 is SVGEGT in the germline V gene. V was shortened by 3 bases and J by 4 bases, with 18 bases between the two germline ends. The CDR3 bases are TGTGCCAGCAGTTATGGAGGTGCTCCACGGTCAGAGACCCAGTACTTC. Translated, it gives CASSYGGAPRSETQYF.

The chain employs TRBV6-5 and TRBJ2-3; no firm D call. The germline CDR1 and CDR2 sequences are MNHEY and SVGAGI. V lost 5 bases and J 1 base, leaving 13 bases between the germline ends. There are 15 residues in the CDR3. Here the CDR3 DNA reads TGTGCCAGCAGTCCCCTGACTCCTCGCACAGATACGCAGTATTTT. Residues: CASSPLTPRTDTQYF.

This clone was counted a few times. The chain recombines TRBV24-1 with TRBJ1-2; TRBD1 might be the D (6 bases). Trimming pared 5 bases from V and 5 bases from J, leaving 20 bases between. The germline V gene encodes CDR1 KGHDR and CDR2 SFDVKD. This CDR3 contains 16 residues. In nucleotides, the CDR3 is TGTGCCACCAGTGGTAAGCCGCCGGGACAAGGATATGGCTACACCTTC. This codes for CATSGKPPGQGYGYTF.